This T cell receptor beta chain is from a study of circulating tumor DNA in untreated peripheral T-cell lymphoma (dated by TCRdb to 2020 to 2023). Baseline tumor tissue collected before treatment was sequenced to identify tumor-specific TCR clonotypes. To monitor patients with peripheral T-cell lymphoma who were getting frontline treatment on a trial, the study applied next-generation sequencing to T-cell receptor sequences. About this clone itself: This receptor's antigen is unknown. Base qualities are not provided; no much larger clone lies one nucleotide away.

To prepare the library, the immunoSEQ multiplex PCR assay was applied. This immuneACCESS table, as held by TCRdb, lists in-frame sequences with V and J called but not all clones. Of the missing ones, under half trace to an unresolved V gene in checked studies; the others have no known cause. The sample table contains fewer than 8,000 clones; only one count was recorded for under 80% of them. The ten largest clones capture approximately 15% of the sample. The germline V end is reduced by 10 bases and the J end by 2 bases; junction bases left unmatched: 7. The CDR3 holds 13 amino acids from the cysteine to the phenylalanine. The entry retains the CDR3 DNA only, 39 bases that are in frame from base 1. The germline V gene (reference sequence) gives CDR1 as LNHDA and CDR2 as SQIVND. What the work shows at the level of the full study, not this receptor alone: Tumor-specific clonotypes turned up in 75% to 80% of patients, identified from roughly 86% of baseline tissues and from about 70% of baseline serum samples.

The specimen was tumor tissue. The chain uses TRBV19 and TRBJ2-7; TRBD2 agrees with 8 junctional bases. The clonotype was recovered from a human donor with peripheral T-cell lymphoma. CDR3 sequence: CATAGGGPYEQYF. The DNA sequence is TGTGCCACCGCCGGGGGGGGTCCCTACGAGCAGTACTTC.